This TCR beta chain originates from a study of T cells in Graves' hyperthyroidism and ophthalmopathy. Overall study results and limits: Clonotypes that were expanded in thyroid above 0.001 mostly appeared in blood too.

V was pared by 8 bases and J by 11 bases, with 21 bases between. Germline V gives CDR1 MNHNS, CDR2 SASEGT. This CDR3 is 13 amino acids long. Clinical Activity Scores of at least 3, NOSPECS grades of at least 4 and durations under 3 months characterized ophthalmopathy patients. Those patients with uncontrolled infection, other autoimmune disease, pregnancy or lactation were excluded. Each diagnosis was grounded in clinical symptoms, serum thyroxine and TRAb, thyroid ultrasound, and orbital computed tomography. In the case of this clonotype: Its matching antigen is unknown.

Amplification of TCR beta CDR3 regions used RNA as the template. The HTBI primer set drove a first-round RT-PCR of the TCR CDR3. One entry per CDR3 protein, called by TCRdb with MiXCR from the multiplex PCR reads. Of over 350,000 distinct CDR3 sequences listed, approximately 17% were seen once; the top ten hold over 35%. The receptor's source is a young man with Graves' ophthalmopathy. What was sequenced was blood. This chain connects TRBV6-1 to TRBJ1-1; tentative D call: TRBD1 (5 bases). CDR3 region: CASQPTGGSGAFF. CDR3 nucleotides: TGTGCCAGCCAGCCTACAGGTGGCTCCGGGGCTTTCTTT.